What follows are 24 T cell receptor beta chains derived from one specimen sequenced in a study of Graves' ophthalmopathy and Graves' hyperthyroidism. Beta-chain TCR CDR3 regions were amplified from RNA transcripts. After a first-round RT-PCR with HTBI primers, a second-round multiplex PCR was run. TCRdb called the multiplex PCR reads again in MiXCR, with one record for every CDR3 protein. The sample has some 1.1 million distinct CDR3 sequences, about 38% seen once. Sample: peripheral blood or thyroid tissue (not recorded which). The receptors stem from an adult man with Graves' hyperthyroidism.

The chain links TRBV19 to TRBJ2-7; 12 bases map to TRBD1. This CDR3 spans 14 amino acids. CDR1 LNHDA and CDR2 SQIVND come from the germline V gene (reference sequence). Trimming took 10 bases from V and 7 from J; bases not matched to a gene: 11. The CDR3 sequence is CATVRDRGHYEQYF. The CDR3 DNA follows: TGTGCCACCGTTCGGGACAGGGGGCATTATGAGCAGTACTTC.

The chain combines TRBV19 with TRBJ2-7, with no clear D. This CDR3 region has 13 residues. The V and J ends lost 5 bases and 2 bases respectively, with 10 bases between them. Germline V gene lookup returns CDR1 LNHDA and CDR2 SQIVND (reference sequence). The CDR3 sequence: CASSPDITYEQYF. CDR3 nucleotide sequence: TGTGCCAGTAGTCCTGATATTACCTACGAGCAGTACTTC.

The V and J genes are TRBV5-1 and TRBJ2-2; D may be TRBD2 (5 bases). The CDR3 is 14 amino acids. V lost 1 base and J lost 3, with 7 bases in between. CDR1 is SGHRS, CDR2 YFSETQ, per germline. CDR3 DNA: TGCGCCAGCAGCTTGCTTAGCGACACCGGGGAGCTGTTTTTT. Its protein product is CASSLLSDTGELFF. The variable domain in full, completed from reference TRBV5-1 and TRBJ2-2, reads KAGVTQTPRYLIKTRGQQVTLSCSPISGHRSVSWYQQTPGQGLQFLFEYFSETQRNKGNFPGRFSGRQFSNSRSEMNVSTLELGDSALYLCASSLLSDTGELFFGEGSRLTVL.

This chain connects TRBV7-8 to TRBJ2-5; no reliable D call. Trimming shortened V by 0 bases and J by 6 bases, and 8 bases separated the two germline ends. Per the germline V gene, CDR1 is SGHVS and CDR2 is FQNEAQ. This CDR3 is 13 amino acids long. This chain's CDR3 is CASSLALGKTQYF. The DNA for the CDR3 is TGTGCCAGCAGCTTAGCCCTGGGTAAGACCCAGTACTTC.

The chain employs TRBV24-1 and TRBJ1-1, with D tentatively TRBD1 (6 bases). This CDR3 comprises 14 residues. Germline assignment: CDR1 KGHDR and CDR2 SFDVKD. V dropped 7 bases and J dropped 1 base, with 12 bases sitting between them. The CDR3 DNA follows: TGTGCCACCAGGGACGGGACAACGAACACTGAAGCTTTCTTT. Its protein product is CATRDGTTNTEAFF.

This chain connects TRBV7-9 to TRBJ2-7; D gene ambiguous. Trimming removed 8 bases at V and 6 bases at J, with 23 bases between. The germline V gene encodes CDR1 SEHNR and CDR2 FQNEAQ (reference sequence). CDR3 length: 15 amino acids. CDR3 bases: TGTGCCAGCTCCCCCCCAAATGACAATGGGGTCGAGCAGTACTTC. The encoded protein is CASSPPNDNGVEQYF.

There are many counts of this clonotype. The chain's CDR3 is CASSLNRAGYTF. The CDR3 DNA reads TGTGCCAGCAGCCTAAACAGGGCTGGCTACACCTTC. This chain connects TRBV11-2 to TRBJ1-2; D is perhaps TRBD1 (6 bases). The CDR3 extends over 12 amino acids. Between the trimmed V and J ends, which lost 5 bases and 7 bases, there was a span of 11 bases. Germline V CDR1 and CDR2: SGHAT, FQNNGV.

This clonotype was observed many times. The chain employs TRBV19 and TRBJ1-2; TRBD1 aligns across 8 bases. The CDR3 contains 16 residues. Germline assignment: CDR1 LNHDA and CDR2 SQIVND (reference sequence). V was pared by 2 bases and J by 2 bases, with 7 bases of the junction left unmatched. For the CDR3, the DNA is TGTGCCAGTAGTATAACTCCAGGGGGCTCAAACTATGGCTACACCTTC. This translates into CASSITPGGSNYGYTF.

This clonotype was observed many times. The genes are TRBV2 and TRBJ1-4; D possibly corresponds to TRBD1 (6 bases). The CDR3 length is 18 residues. The germline gives CDR1 SNHLY, CDR2 FYNNEI. The V and J ends lost 3 bases and 4 bases respectively, with 21 bases between them. The DNA for the CDR3 is TGTGCCAGCAGTGATTTGTTTGGACAGCAAGGGGGTAATGAAAAACTGTTTTTT. The encoded protein is CASSDLFGQQGGNEKLFF.

As regards this clonotype: The junction departs from germline at one end; a sequencing error may be responsible. The V call is TRBV7-6, the J call TRBJ2-5; D is possibly TRBD1 (6 bases). This CDR3 has 15 residues. The germline CDR1 and CDR2 sequences are SGHVS and FNYEAQ. The CDR3 is CASSSSQGHKETQYF. In DNA form, the CDR3 reads TGTGCCAGCAGCTCCTCGCAGGGACATAAGGAGACCCAATACTTC. The variable domain in full, with the rest retrieved from reference TRBV7-6 and TRBJ2-5, is GAGVSQSPRYKVTKRGQDVALRCDPISGHVSLYWYRQALGQGPEFLTYFNYEAQQDKSGLPNDRFSAERPEGSISTLTIQRTEQRDSAMYRCASSSSQGHKETQYFGPGTRLLVL.

The rearrangement joins TRBV28 to TRBJ1-6, with a tentative D call TRBD1 (6 bases). Looked up from germline, CDR1 is MDHEN and CDR2 is SYDVKM. The V and J ends lost 4 bases and 9 bases respectively, with 16 bases between them. The CDR3 totals 15 residues. CDR3 nucleotide sequence: TGTGCCAGCAGTTCACCACAGGGTTCAGGTTCACCCCTCCACTTT. Translation gives CASSSPQGSGSPLHF.

This clonotype has ten or more counts. This chain uses TRBV2 with TRBJ2-5, with D perhaps TRBD1 (5 bases). The V end was cut by 6 bases, the J end by 1 base, with 9 bases between. This CDR3 contains 13 residues. Germline values: CDR1 SNHLY, CDR2 FYNNEI. This chain's CDR3 is CASSRQSQETQYF. The CDR3 nucleotides read TGTGCCAGCAGCCGACAGAGCCAAGAGACCCAGTACTTC.

A few counts support this clonotype. The V and J genes are TRBV6-5 and TRBJ1-2; TRBD1 aligns across 7 bases. CDR1 and CDR2 from the germline V gene are MNHEY and SVGAGI. CDR3 length: 16 amino acids. Trimming took 7 bases from V and 8 from J; bases not matched to a gene: 19. DNA for the CDR3: TGTGCCAGCAAGAAACAAACCCGGGACAGAATATCGGGCTACACCTTC. It translates to CASKKQTRDRISGYTF.

The chain recombines TRBV10-2 with TRBJ2-6, with TRBD2 matching 8 bases. V shed 7 bases and J 0 bases; nucleotides not matched to a gene: 2. The CDR3 consists of 15 residues. From germline, CDR1 is WSHSY and CDR2 SAAADI. The CDR3 loop is CASTGGASGANVLTF. In nucleotides, the CDR3 is TGCGCCAGCACGGGGGGGGCCTCTGGGGCCAACGTCCTGACTTTC.

This clonotype was observed many times. The V and J genes are TRBV12-3 or TRBV12-4 and TRBJ1-6; tentatively, D is TRBD1 (5 bases). Trimming took 1 base from V and 8 from J, leaving 6 bases between them. The CDR3 is 13 residues long. The CDR3, as DNA: TGTGCCAGCAGTTTAGGGGGACATTCACCCCTCCACTTT. As protein: CASSLGGHSPLHF.

The gene calls are TRBV7-9 and TRBJ1-2, with 7 bases identical to TRBD1. This CDR3 region has 12 residues. V trimming: 6 bases; J trimming: 12 bases; junction bases outside the gene matches: 10. Per germline, CDR1 SEHNR and CDR2 FQNEAQ (reference sequence). The DNA for the CDR3 is TGTGCCAGCAGGGGGACAGTGTCTGGAAACACCTTC. This translates into CASRGTVSGNTF.

This clonotype was observed at least ten times. The chain recombines TRBV20-1 with TRBJ1-6; 7 positions match TRBD1. The V segment lost 3 bases and the J segment 10 bases; nucleotides outside the gene matches: 9. Germline lookup yields CDR1 DFQATT and CDR2 SNEGSKA (reference sequence). The CDR3 is made up of 14 amino acids. Written as DNA, the CDR3 is TGCAGTGCTAGGACCTACAGGGGCGAATCACCCCTCCACTTT. This gives the protein CSARTYRGESPLHF.

This clonotype was recorded many times. The genes are TRBV7-8 and TRBJ1-2; D uncertain. CDR3 length equals 12 residues. The germline gives CDR1 SGHVS, CDR2 FQNEAQ. The V and J ends lost 4 bases and 9 bases respectively, with 12 bases between them. CDR3 residues: CASSSTASSYTF. The CDR3 nucleotides read TGTGCCAGCAGCTCCACCGCGTCCAGCTACACCTTC.

On this clonotype itself: A much more abundant neighbour one base away suggests this may be a read error. The V gene is TRBV20-1, the J gene TRBJ1-6; D not certain. The CDR3 runs to 13 residues. The V gene lost 3 bases and the J gene lost 10 bases, with 13 bases spanning the gap. Per germline, CDR1 DFQATT and CDR2 SNEGSKA (reference sequence). As DNA, the CDR3 is TGCAGTGCTAGCGAGGGTGTTAGCTCACCCCTCCACTTT. Translation: CSASEGVSSPLHF.

Turning to this clonotype: A much larger clone lies a single base off, so this may be a read error. J is TRBJ1-6 and V is TRBV5-6, with 8 bases lining up with TRBD1. Germline V CDR1 and CDR2: SGHDT, YYEEEE. The CDR3 runs to 13 residues. V shed 9 bases, J shed 8 bases, and the junction held 7 bases outside the gene matches. The CDR3 DNA follows: TGTGCCATCAGACAGGGGATTGATTCACCCCTCCACTTT. Encoded protein: CAIRQGIDSPLHF.

Points on this clonotype: This is likely a read error, given that the CDR3 carries no conserved phenylalanine or tryptophan at its end. The DNA is omitted, as the CDR3 cannot be located on it reliably, and the CDR3 follows TCRdb's listing. The J gene is TRBJ1-2, the V gene TRBV10-3; the table's D call of TRBD1 was not tested on the DNA. The CDR3 has 11 amino acids, counting both end residues. Germline CDR1 ENHRY, CDR2 SYGVKD. This chain's CDR3 is CASRQGSGNTS.

Concerning this clonotype itself: A clone one base away is much larger, so this may be a read error. This chain joins TRBV20-1 and TRBJ1-5, with D unresolved. V lost 7 bases to trimming and J lost 2 bases, with 12 bases between them. This CDR3 is 13 amino acids long. The germline CDR1 and CDR2 sequences are DFQATT and SNEGSKA (reference sequence). The CDR3 spells CSDIGQGNQPQHF. CDR3 nucleotide sequence: TGCAGTGATATCGGCCAAGGCAATCAGCCCCAGCATTTT.

The genes are TRBV20-1 and TRBJ2-2, with a possible D match to TRBD2 (6 bases). Trimming stripped 4 bases from V and 5 bases from J, with 20 bases between. CDR3 size: 16 residues. Germline lookup yields CDR1 DFQATT and CDR2 SNEGSKA (reference sequence). CDR3 DNA sequence: TGCAGTGCTACAACTCCTAGCGCACGAAATACCGGGGAGCTGTTTTTT. It encodes CSATTPSARNTGELFF.

This clonotype was found many times. This chain joins TRBV20-1 and TRBJ2-5; D gene unclear. Germline CDR1 DFQATT, CDR2 SNEGSKA (reference sequence). V was shortened by 3 bases and J by 2 bases, with 7 bases between the two germline ends. The CDR3 consists of 12 residues. The CDR3 protein is CSASGSQETQYF. The CDR3 nucleotides read TGCAGTGCTAGTGGCAGTCAAGAGACCCAGTACTTC.